This T cell receptor beta chain was captured in a study of blood T cell repertoires in COVID-19. In the study overall: The cDNA or gDNA used as material had been derived from T cells, B-cell-depleted T cells, or PBMCs.

V dropped 0 bases and J dropped 7; count of bases not matched to a gene: 5. Germline V lookup: CDR1 SGHRS, CDR2 YFSETQ. The CDR3 covers 14 residues. Here immunoSEQ multiplex PCR was the method, and the copy in TCRdb shows in-frame clones only, minus some. The sample includes about 250,000 clones, over 75% seen only once; the top ten take about a sixth. The genes are TRBV5-1 and TRBJ2-7; 9 bases line up with TRBD1. The receptor was derived from a man aged 18 to 29 who had recovered from COVID-19. The source material was PBMCs or T cells enriched from blood (not recorded which). CDR3 in amino acids: CASSLGDRVDEQYF. The CDR3 DNA sequence: TGCGCCAGCAGCTTGGGGGACAGGGTGGATGAGCAGTACTTC.